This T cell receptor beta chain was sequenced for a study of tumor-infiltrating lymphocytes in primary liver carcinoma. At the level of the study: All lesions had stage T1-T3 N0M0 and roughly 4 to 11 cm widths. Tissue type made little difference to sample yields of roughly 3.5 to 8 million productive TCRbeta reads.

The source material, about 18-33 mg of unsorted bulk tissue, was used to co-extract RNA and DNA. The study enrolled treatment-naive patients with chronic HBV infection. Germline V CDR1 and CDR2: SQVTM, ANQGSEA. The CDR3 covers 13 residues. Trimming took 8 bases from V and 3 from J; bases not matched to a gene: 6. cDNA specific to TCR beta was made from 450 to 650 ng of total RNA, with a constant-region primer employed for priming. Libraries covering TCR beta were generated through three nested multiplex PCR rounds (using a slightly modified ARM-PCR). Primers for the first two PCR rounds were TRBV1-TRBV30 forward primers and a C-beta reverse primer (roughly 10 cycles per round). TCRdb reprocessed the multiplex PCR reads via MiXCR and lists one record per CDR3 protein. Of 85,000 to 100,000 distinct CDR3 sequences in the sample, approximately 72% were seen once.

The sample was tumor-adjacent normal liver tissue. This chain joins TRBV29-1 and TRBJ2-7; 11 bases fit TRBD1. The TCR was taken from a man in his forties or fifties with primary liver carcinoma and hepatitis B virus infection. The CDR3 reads CSLGTGGGYEQYF. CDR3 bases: TGCAGCCTCGGGACAGGGGGAGGCTACGAGCAGTACTTC.